Below, one T cell receptor (beta chain) is given with its context. The data are from a study of T cell clones after liver transplantation. Germline lookup yields CDR1 SGHRS and CDR2 YFSETQ. J lost 5 bases, V lost 5 bases, and 9 bases had no gene match. This CDR3 has 15 residues. The method was immunoSEQ multiplex PCR; TCRdb's version includes in-frame clones alone and lacks a portion of them. Among some 70,000 clones listed, 80% were seen once. The chain joins TRBV5-1 to TRBJ2-1; 8 bases map to TRBD2. The clonotype was recovered from a human donor who received a liver transplant. The source was CD4+ T cells from blood, collected before liver transplant. The CDR3 DNA reads as TGCGCCAGCAGGGTAGCGGGGAAGGGGCACAATGAGCAGTTCTTC. It translates to CASRVAGKGHNEQFF.